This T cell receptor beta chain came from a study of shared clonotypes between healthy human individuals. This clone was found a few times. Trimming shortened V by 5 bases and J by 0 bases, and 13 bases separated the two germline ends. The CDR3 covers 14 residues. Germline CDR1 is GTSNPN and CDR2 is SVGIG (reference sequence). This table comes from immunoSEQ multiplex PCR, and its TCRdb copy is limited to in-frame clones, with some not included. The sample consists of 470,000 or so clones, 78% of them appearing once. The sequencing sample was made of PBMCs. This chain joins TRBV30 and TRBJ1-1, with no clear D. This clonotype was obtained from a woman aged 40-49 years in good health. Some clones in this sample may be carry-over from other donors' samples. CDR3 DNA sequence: TGTGCCTGGTCTGCGGGGAGGATGAACACTGAAGCTTTCTTT. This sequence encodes CAWSAGRMNTEAFF.